Presented here are 8 T cell receptor beta chains from one specimen sequenced in a study of CD8+ T cells in alopecia areata. RNA was extracted and reverse transcribed into cDNA as the sequencing template. Generated by immunoSEQ multiplex PCR, the TCRdb table keeps only in-frame clones and is missing some. The sample has 80,000 to 100,000 clones, 44% seen once. Treatment defined: oral pan-JAK inhibitor, 5-10 mg twice daily. Material: CD8+ T cells sorted from blood, obtained at week 24, from a patient treated with tofacitinib. These receptors came from a human donor with alopecia areata.

J is TRBJ2-7 and V is TRBV9; D remains unclear. In germline, CDR1 is SGDLS, CDR2 YYNGEE. The CDR3 loop spans 14 amino acids. The V and J ends lost 1 base and 3 bases respectively, with 11 bases between them. The CDR3 sequence is CASSVNGRDYEQYF. The CDR3 region has the DNA TGTGCCAGCAGCGTAAACGGACGAGACTACGAGCAGTACTTC.

The rearrangement uses TRBV20-1 and TRBJ1-1; D gene uncertain. Germline CDR1 is DFQATT and CDR2 is SNEGSKA (reference sequence). The V and J ends lost 8 bases and 0 bases respectively, with 4 bases between them. The CDR3 has 10 amino acids. CDR3 nucleotide sequence: TGCAGTCAGATGAACACTGAAGCTTTCTTT. Protein: CSQMNTEAFF.

CDR3 DNA: TGTGCCAGCTCACAACCCCCACAGTCTGGCTACACCTTC. Translation gives CASSQPPQSGYTF. The J gene is TRBJ1-2, the V gene TRBV18; D gene unclear. Germline V lookup: CDR1 KGHSH, CDR2 LQKENI. The CDR3 is 13 residues long. Trimming stripped 4 bases from V and 7 bases from J, with 13 bases between.

This rearrangement joins TRBV4-3 to TRBJ2-5, with 7 bases aligning to TRBD2. Germline V gene lookup returns CDR1 LGHNA and CDR2 YSLEER. The CDR3 has 17 amino acids. V gave up 0 bases and J gave up 5 bases; unmatched junction bases: 12. CDR3 in amino acids: CASSQDPSGSHPETQYF. The CDR3, as DNA: TGCGCCAGCAGCCAAGATCCTAGCGGTAGCCACCCGGAGACCCAGTACTTC.

V and J are TRBV5-1 and TRBJ2-1; 12 bases are shared with TRBD2. The CDR3 is made up of 16 amino acids. The junction had 1 base not matched to a gene; V was cut back by 0 bases and J by 3 bases. Germline CDR1 SGHRS, CDR2 YFSETQ. Written as DNA, the CDR3 is TGCGCCAGCAGCTTGGGGGGACTAGCGGGCTACAATGAGCAGTTCTTC. It specifies CASSLGGLAGYNEQFF.

The rearrangement links TRBV10-3 to TRBJ1-2; 7 bases map to TRBD1. This CDR3 has 16 residues. CDR1 ENHRY and CDR2 SYGVKD come from the germline V gene. J gave up 2 bases and V 0 bases, and 6 bases lay outside the gene matches. The CDR3 nucleotides read TGTGCCATCAGTGAGTCGCCGGGGGACAGAAACTATGGCTACACCTTC. Encoded protein: CAISESPGDRNYGYTF.

This sequence joins TRBV27 and TRBJ2-3, with D perhaps TRBD1 or TRBD2 (7 bases each). The CDR3 contains 13 residues. With 7 bases removed from V and 5 bases from J, the gap between germline ends came to 13 bases. CDR1 MNHEY and CDR2 SMNVEV come from the germline V gene (reference sequence). The CDR3 loop is CASTFRGGDTQYF. DNA of the CDR3: TGTGCCAGCACCTTCAGGGGGGGAGATACGCAGTATTTT.

The V call is TRBV11-2, the J call TRBJ2-7; TRBD1 aligns across 7 bases. The germline gives CDR1 SGHAT, CDR2 FQNNGV. The CDR3 is 13 residues long. V gave up 2 bases and J gave up 8 bases; unmatched junction bases: 6. CDR3 DNA sequence: TGTGCCAGCAGCTTATCAACAGGGGATCAGCAGTACTTC. This codes for CASSLSTGDQQYF.